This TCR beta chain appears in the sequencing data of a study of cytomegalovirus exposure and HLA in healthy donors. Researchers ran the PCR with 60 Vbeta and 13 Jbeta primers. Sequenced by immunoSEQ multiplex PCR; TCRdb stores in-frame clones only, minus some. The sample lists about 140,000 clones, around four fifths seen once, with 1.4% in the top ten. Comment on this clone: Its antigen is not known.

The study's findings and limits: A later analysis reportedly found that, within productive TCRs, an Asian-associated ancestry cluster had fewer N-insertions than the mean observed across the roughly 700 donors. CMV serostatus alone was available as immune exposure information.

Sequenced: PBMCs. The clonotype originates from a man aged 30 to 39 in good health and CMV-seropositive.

CDR3 amino acids: CASSFYTSTGELFF. Here the CDR3 DNA reads TGTGCCAGCAGTTTTTACACAAGTACCGGGGAGCTGTTTTTT. The chain has TRBV6-6 and TRBJ2-2; unclear D gene. Germline-derived CDR1 and CDR2 are MNHNY and SVGAGI (reference sequence). The CDR3 extends over 14 amino acids. Deletions cut 4 bases from V and 5 bases from J, with 11 bases between.